Below, 29 T cell receptor beta chains from the same sample are listed, as sequenced in a study of T cells of healthy individuals. TCRdb processed the 5' RACE reads anew with MiXCR; each CDR3 protein has one entry. This table has approximately 50,000 distinct CDR3 sequences, over 12% appearing once. The receptors shown here come from a human donor in good health.

This clonotype showed up just a few times. The chain uses TRBV5-1 and TRBJ1-1; no firm D call. This CDR3 contains 16 residues. Trimming removed 4 bases at V and 2 bases at J, with 18 bases between. Germline lookup yields CDR1 SGHRS and CDR2 YFSETQ. CDR3 sequence: CASSPVSRGFNTEAFF. Here the CDR3 DNA reads TGCGCCAGCAGCCCGGTCTCCCGAGGGTTTAACACTGAAGCTTTCTTT.

V usage is TRBV3-1 and J usage is TRBJ2-1; D gene ambiguous. Trimming pared 1 base from V and 10 bases from J, leaving 8 bases between. From germline, CDR1 is LGHDT and CDR2 YNNKEL (reference sequence). The CDR3 is 12 amino acids. This CDR3 is CASSQVIGEQFF. CDR3 bases: TGTGCCAGCAGCCAAGTTATCGGAGAGCAGTTCTTC.

This clonotype appeared a few times. The CDR3 region has the DNA TGTGCCAGCAGCTTCGGGGGTGACTATGGCTACACCTTC. Protein product: CASSFGGDYGYTF. This chain joins TRBV7-2 and TRBJ1-2; D might be TRBD1 (5 bases). The germline V and J ends were trimmed by 3 bases and 3 bases, with 8 bases remaining between them. The V gene's germline CDR1 is SGHTA and CDR2 FQGNSA. The CDR3 runs to 13 residues.

This clonotype has at least ten counts. This chain uses TRBV6-5 with TRBJ1-4, with no clear D. Germline CDR1 reads MNHEY; CDR2 reads SVGAGI. There are 13 residues in the CDR3. V gave up 7 bases and J gave up 7 bases, with 13 bases separating them. The CDR3 sequence is CASTKQRSEKLFF. As DNA, the CDR3 is TGTGCCAGCACCAAACAAAGGAGTGAAAAACTGTTTTTT.

The chain joins TRBV6-5 to TRBJ1-6; 10 nucleotides align to TRBD1. Germline CDR1 reads MNHEY; CDR2 reads SVGAGI. The V segment lost 4 bases and the J segment 7 bases; nucleotides outside the gene matches: 4. This CDR3 comprises 15 residues. The CDR3 DNA is TGTGCCAGCAGTTCCGGGACAGGGGTCAATTCACCCCTCCACTTT. Translated, it gives CASSSGTGVNSPLHF.

This clonotype came up a few times. This chain uses TRBV15 with TRBJ2-6; D not certain. Deletions cut 5 bases from V and 2 bases from J, with 4 bases between. The CDR3 runs to 13 residues. The germline gives CDR1 LNHNV, CDR2 YYDKDF (reference sequence). The CDR3 DNA sequence: TGTGCCACCAGCGGTCCTGGGGCCAACGTCCTGACTTTC. It specifies CATSGPGANVLTF.

This clonotype has a handful of counts. The V and J genes are TRBV28 and TRBJ1-2; D is perhaps TRBD1 (6 bases). The CDR3 is 14 amino acids. Trimming cost V 4 bases and J 1 base, with 10 bases left between them. Per germline, CDR1 MDHEN and CDR2 SYDVKM. Here the CDR3 reads CASSSGTFNYGYTF. Here the CDR3 DNA reads TGTGCCAGCAGTTCCGGGACATTTAACTATGGCTACACCTTC.

The genes are TRBV7-9 and TRBJ2-1; weak D call: TRBD1 (5 bases). CDR3 size: 13 residues. Trimming removed 4 bases at V and 4 bases at J, with 8 bases between. Germline CDR1 and CDR2: SEHNR and FQNEAQ (reference sequence). CDR3 region: CASSSRQYNEQFF. CDR3 DNA sequence: TGTGCCAGCAGCTCCCGACAGTACAATGAGCAGTTCTTC.

The chain employs TRBV25-1 and TRBJ1-5; D is ambiguous. The V gene lost 2 bases and the J gene lost 7 bases, with 12 bases spanning the gap. CDR1 and CDR2 (germline): MGHDK, SYGVNS. The CDR3 runs to 14 residues. The CDR3 here is CASSEAGSGQPQHF. The CDR3 DNA follows: TGTGCCAGCAGTGAAGCGGGGTCAGGCCAGCCCCAGCATTTT.

The chain links TRBV6-5 to TRBJ1-4; D remains unclear. V was trimmed by 0 bases and J by 8 bases, leaving 13 bases between them. The CDR3 contains 15 residues. CDR1 and CDR2 (germline): MNHEY, SVGAGI. The CDR3 DNA follows: TGTGCCAGCAGTTACTCGAGGGAACAAGGAGAAAAACTGTTTTTT. It encodes CASSYSREQGEKLFF.

There are many counts of this clonotype. V usage is TRBV6-2 or TRBV6-3 and J usage is TRBJ2-7; weak D call: TRBD1 (5 bases). The CDR3 extends over 16 amino acids. Germline V lookup: CDR1 MNHEY, CDR2 SVGEGT. Deletions cut 0 bases from V and 0 bases from J, with 12 bases between. DNA for the CDR3: TGTGCCAGCAGTTACTCACTACAGGTCCCCTCCTACGAGCAGTACTTC. Encoded protein: CASSYSLQVPSYEQYF.

This clonotype was seen ten or more times. The chain couples TRBV29-1 to TRBJ1-2; D gene ambiguous. The CDR3 length is 14 residues. The ends were cut back, 2 bases at V and 8 bases at J, with 18 bases in the middle. In germline, CDR1 is SQVTM, CDR2 ANQGSEA. The CDR3 protein is CSVEFGLGLFGYTF. CDR3 in DNA: TGCAGCGTTGAATTCGGCCTCGGGCTATTCGGCTACACCTTC.

The CDR3 protein is CASTGILSDQPQHF. In nucleotides, the CDR3 is TGTGCCTCTACGGGGATCTTGAGTGATCAGCCCCAGCATTTT. The rearrangement links TRBV10-3 to TRBJ1-5; D remains unclear. In germline, CDR1 is ENHRY, CDR2 SYGVKD. The CDR3 sequence is 14 residues long. V dropped 11 bases and J dropped 5 bases, with 19 bases sitting between them.

The J gene is TRBJ2-7, the V gene TRBV7-2; 9 bases map to TRBD1. Germline-derived CDR1 and CDR2 are SGHTA and FQGNSA. J was trimmed by 5 bases and V by 1 base; bases with no gene match: 9. This CDR3 is built from 16 residues. CDR3 protein: CASSLGVGTGLDEQYF. CDR3 bases: TGTGCCAGCAGCTTAGGGGTTGGGACAGGGTTAGACGAGCAGTACTTC. The full variable domain, in which reference TRBV7-2 and TRBJ2-7 provide the parts outside the CDR3, is GAGVSQSPSNKVTEKGKDVELRCDPISGHTALYWYRQSLGQGLEFLIYFQGNSAPDKSGLPSDRFSAERTGGSVSTLTIQRTQQEDSAVYLCASSLGVGTGLDEQYFGPGTRLTVT.

The chain has TRBV11-2 and TRBJ2-7; 12 nucleotides line up with TRBD2. CDR1 SGHAT and CDR2 FQNNGV come from the germline V gene. Germline trimming cut 5 bases from V and 3 bases from J; bases unmatched to any gene: 2. The CDR3 is made up of 14 amino acids. CDR3 DNA sequence: TGTGCCAGCAGCCCGACTAGCGGGGGCTACGAGCAGTACTTC. It translates to CASSPTSGGYEQYF. Combining the CDR3 with reference TRBV11-2 and TRBJ2-7 gives the whole variable domain EAGVAQSPRYKIIEKRQSVAFWCNPISGHATLYWYQQILGQGPKLLIQFQNNGVVDDSQLPKDRFSAERLKGVDSTLKIQPAKLEDSAVYLCASSPTSGGYEQYFGPGTRLTVT.

Many counts were recorded for this clonotype. The chain recombines TRBV5-1 with TRBJ2-1; D is possibly TRBD1 (6 bases). Per the germline V gene, CDR1 is SGHRS and CDR2 is YFSETQ. CDR3 length equals 14 residues. The V and J ends lost 7 bases and 5 bases respectively, with 16 bases between them. For the CDR3, the DNA is TGCGCCAGCGGGCCCTCAGGGGACAACAATGAGCAGTTCTTC. This codes for CASGPSGDNNEQFF.

This clonotype was detected many times. This chain uses TRBV7-2 with TRBJ1-3; a weak D match, TRBD1 (5 bases). CDR3 length equals 12 residues. Per germline, CDR1 SGHTA and CDR2 FQGNSA. V was trimmed by 6 bases and J by 15 bases, leaving 18 bases between them. Here the CDR3 DNA reads TGTGCCAGCAGTCCTCCGGGACCCGACCAATATTTT. It translates to CASSPPGPDQYF. Full variable domain (remainder filled in from reference TRBV7-2 and TRBJ1-3): GAGVSQSPSNKVTEKGKDVELRCDPISGHTALYWYRQSLGQGLEFLIYFQGNSAPDKSGLPSDRFSAERTGGSVSTLTIQRTQQEDSAVYLCASSPPGPDQYFGEGSWLTVV.

Only a few counts were recorded for this clonotype. This sequence joins TRBV3-1 and TRBJ1-6; D is uncertain. The V end lost 7 bases, the J end lost 5 bases, and 12 bases lay between the germline ends. The germline V gene has CDR1 LGHDT and CDR2 YNNKEL (reference sequence). This CDR3 has 14 residues. CDR3 nucleotides: TGTGCCAGCACTCCGGGGAGGCATAATTCACCCCTCCACTTT. Its translation is CASTPGRHNSPLHF.

This clonotype was seen a few times. The chain recombines TRBV14 with TRBJ2-5; D is undetermined. CDR3 size: 14 residues. CDR1 is SGHDN, CDR2 FVKESK, per germline. Trimming cost V 4 bases and J 4 bases, with 13 bases left between them. The CDR3 coding sequence is TGTGCCAGCAGCCCCTCATACCCGGGAGAGACCCAGTACTTC. Protein sequence: CASSPSYPGETQYF. Filled out from reference TRBV14 and TRBJ2-5, the complete variable domain reads EAGVTQFPSHSVIEKGQTVTLRCDPISGHDNLYWYRRVMGKEIKFLLHFVKESKQDESGMPNNRFLAERTGGTYSTLKVQPAELEDSGVYFCASSPSYPGETQYFGPGTRLLVL.

This clonotype was seen at least ten times. The V and J genes are TRBV29-1 and TRBJ2-7, with 9 bases identical to TRBD1. The CDR3 sequence is 13 residues long. Germline assignment: CDR1 SQVTM and CDR2 ANQGSEA. After removal of 4 bases from V and 1 base from J, the junction contained 2 bases not matched to a gene. Here the CDR3 DNA reads TGCAGCGTTGGCGGACAGGGGTCCTACGAGCAGTACTTC. It yields the protein CSVGGQGSYEQYF.

This clonotype was recorded at least ten times. V is TRBV7-2 and J is TRBJ2-3; D ambiguous. Trimming shortened V by 5 bases and J by 4 bases, and 10 bases separated the two germline ends. Germline CDR1 is SGHTA and CDR2 is FQGNSA. The CDR3 consists of 13 residues. The DNA for the CDR3 is TGTGCCAGCAGCATTGACGACCCAGATACGCAGTATTTT. It yields the protein CASSIDDPDTQYF.

This clonotype was counted a few times. The chain employs TRBV5-1 and TRBJ1-4, with 8 positions matching TRBD1. The CDR3 extends over 14 amino acids. Trimming at V came to 2 bases and at J to 8 bases, leaving 5 bases not matched to a gene. The germline CDR1 and CDR2 sequences are SGHRS and YFSETQ. CDR3 sequence reads: CASSLRTGREKLFF. The DNA for the CDR3 is TGCGCCAGCAGCTTAAGGACAGGGAGGGAAAAACTGTTTTTT. The entire variable domain, with the rest obtained from reference TRBV5-1 and TRBJ1-4, is as follows: KAGVTQTPRYLIKTRGQQVTLSCSPISGHRSVSWYQQTPGQGLQFLFEYFSETQRNKGNFPGRFSGRQFSNSRSEMNVSTLELGDSALYLCASSLRTGREKLFFGSGTQLSVL.

The chain carries TRBV11-2 and TRBJ1-4, with a possible D match to TRBD1 (5 bases). Germline loops: CDR1 SGHAT, CDR2 FQNNGV. The V and J ends lost 2 bases and 4 bases respectively, with 8 bases between them. This CDR3 region has 14 residues. This CDR3 is CASSLTRGNEKLFF. For the CDR3, the DNA is TGTGCCAGCAGCTTAACAAGGGGTAATGAAAAACTGTTTTTT.

With respect to this clonotype: A much larger clonotype is one base distant, so this may be a read error. This chain joins TRBV29-1 and TRBJ2-1, with 9 bases lining up with TRBD2. Trimming cost V 7 bases and J 4 bases; bases outside gene matches: 8. The CDR3 extends over 14 amino acids. Looked up from germline, CDR1 is SQVTM and CDR2 is ANQGSEA. CDR3: CSAYSGRLYNEQFF. The CDR3 region has the DNA TGCAGCGCATATAGCGGGAGATTATACAATGAGCAGTTCTTC.

This clonotype was counted many times. The J gene is TRBJ2-3, the V gene TRBV5-6; possible D gene TRBD1, 7 bases. This CDR3 spans 18 amino acids. In germline, CDR1 is SGHDT, CDR2 YYEEEE. V dropped 5 bases and J dropped 5 bases, with 27 bases sitting between them. The CDR3 sequence: CASRRGLGQTPGGDTQYF. DNA of the CDR3: TGTGCCAGCAGGCGAGGGCTGGGACAGACCCCCGGGGGAGATACGCAGTATTTT.

This clonotype was counted ten times or more. V usage is TRBV9 and J usage is TRBJ2-7, with a possible D match to TRBD2 (6 bases). Germline V gene sequence: CDR1 SGDLS, CDR2 YYNGEE. The V end lost 4 bases, the J end lost 5 bases, and 22 bases lay between the germline ends. The CDR3 extends over 16 amino acids. CDR3 bases: TGTGCCAGCAGCTACGGCGGGTCAGGACTACTAGACGAGCAGTACTTC. Translation gives CASSYGGSGLLDEQYF. Together with reference TRBV9 and TRBJ2-7, the CDR3 gives the full variable domain: DSGVTQTPKHLITATGQRVTLRCSPRSGDLSVYWYQQSLDQGLQFLIQYYNGEERAKGNILERFSAQQFPDLHSELNLSSLELGDSALYFCASSYGGSGLLDEQYFGPGTRLTVT.

The V and J genes are TRBV4-3 and TRBJ2-1; the match to TRBD1 covers 7 bases. The ends lost 1 base at V and 6 bases at J; junction bases unmatched: 3. The CDR3 runs to 14 residues. Germline V gene lookup returns CDR1 LGHNA and CDR2 YSLEER. This CDR3 is CASSQAGTVNEQFF. CDR3 sequence (DNA): TGCGCCAGCAGCCAAGCTGGGACAGTCAATGAGCAGTTCTTC.

The V and J genes are TRBV5-1 and TRBJ2-7; a weak D match, TRBD1 (7 bases). The CDR3 totals 16 residues. CDR1 SGHRS and CDR2 YFSETQ come from the germline V gene. Trimming cost V 2 bases and J 3 bases, with 18 bases left between them. CDR3 DNA: TGCGCCAGCAGCTTCTCTTGGGCAGGGGGGAACTACGAGCAGTACTTC. As protein: CASSFSWAGGNYEQYF.

This clonotype was counted only a few times. This chain uses TRBV5-1 with TRBJ2-7; 10 nucleotides line up with TRBD2. The CDR3 consists of 17 residues. The V gene end was trimmed by 4 bases and the J gene end by 1 base; junction bases not matched to a gene: 11. Germline V gene lookup returns CDR1 SGHRS and CDR2 YFSETQ. The CDR3 sequence: CASSREPSGRQSYEQYF. CDR3 DNA: TGCGCCAGCAGCCGAGAACCTAGCGGGAGACAATCCTACGAGCAGTACTTC.